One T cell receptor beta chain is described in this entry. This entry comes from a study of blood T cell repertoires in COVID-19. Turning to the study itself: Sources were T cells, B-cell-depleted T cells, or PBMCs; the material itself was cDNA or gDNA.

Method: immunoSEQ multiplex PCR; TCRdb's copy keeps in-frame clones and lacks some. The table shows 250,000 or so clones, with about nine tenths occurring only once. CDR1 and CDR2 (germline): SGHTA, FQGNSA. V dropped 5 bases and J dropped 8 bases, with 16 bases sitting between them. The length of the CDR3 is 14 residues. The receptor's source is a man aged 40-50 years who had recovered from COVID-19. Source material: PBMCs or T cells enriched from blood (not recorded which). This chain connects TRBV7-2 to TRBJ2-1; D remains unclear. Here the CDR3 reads CASSRLDHRDEQFF. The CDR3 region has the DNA TGTGCCAGCAGCCGCCTCGACCACCGGGATGAGCAGTTCTTC.